The 14 T cell receptor beta chains listed next were all sequenced from one sample in a study of blood T cells in healthy people across ages. Sample-barcoded 5' priming and a J-beta primer mix drove a second PCR of about 6 to 11 cycles. A single record per CDR3 protein comes from TCRdb applying MiXCR to the 5' RACE reads. Of roughly 650,000 distinct CDR3 sequences in the sample, less than 40% were seen once. The sequenced material came from blood. Receptors originate from an elderly woman in good health.

This clonotype was recorded many times. V and J are TRBV20-1 and TRBJ2-3, with 10 bases identical to TRBD1. V was pared by 1 base and J by 0 bases, with 7 bases of the junction left unmatched. From germline, CDR1 is DFQATT and CDR2 SNEGSKA (reference sequence). The CDR3 spans 17 residues. The CDR3 DNA is TGCAGTGCTAGAGTCCGACAGGGGGCGGCTAGCACAGATACGCAGTATTTT. Its translation is CSARVRQGAASTDTQYF.

This clonotype was observed many times. V gene TRBV12-3 or TRBV12-4 combines with J gene TRBJ1-2, with 7 bases lining up with TRBD1. The length of the CDR3 is 13 residues. After removal of 6 bases from V and 8 bases from J, the junction contained 9 bases not matched to a gene. The CDR3 coding sequence is TGTGCCAGCAGCTTTGACAGGGTGGAGGGCTACACCTTC. Encoded protein: CASSFDRVEGYTF.

Only a few counts were recorded for this clonotype. A single base separates this from a much larger clone, so it may be a read error. The V call is TRBV4-1, the J call TRBJ2-1, with TRBD1 matching 9 bases. The J call may be incorrect, as the DNA end agrees better with TRBJ2-7. This CDR3 has 17 residues. Germline values: CDR1 MGHRA, CDR2 YSYEKL. CDR3 loop: CASSHSYPGQGDNEQYF. DNA of the CDR3: TGCGCCAGCAGCCACTCTTATCCGGGACAGGGTGACAATGAGCAGTACTTC.

This clonotype showed up many times. The chain combines TRBV29-1 with TRBJ2-3; TRBD2 is a possible D gene (5 bases). Trimming shortened V by 6 bases and J by 0 bases, and 10 bases separated the two germline ends. CDR3 length equals 13 residues. Per germline, CDR1 SQVTM and CDR2 ANQGSEA. CDR3 sequence: CSVDGESTDTQYF. The CDR3 DNA follows: TGCAGCGTCGACGGGGAAAGCACAGATACGCAGTATTTT.

This clonotype was detected many times. The V gene is TRBV29-1, the J gene TRBJ2-3, with a weak D call TRBD1 (6 bases). This CDR3 region has 12 residues. In germline, CDR1 is SQVTM, CDR2 ANQGSEA. The V and J ends lost 7 bases and 7 bases respectively, with 15 bases between them. CDR3 in DNA: TGCAGCGACCGGACAGTGGGGTATACGCAGTATTTT. It is translated as CSDRTVGYTQYF.

This clonotype was seen once. The chain carries TRBV20-1 and TRBJ2-2; 8 bases align to TRBD2. Germline CDR1 reads DFQATT; CDR2 reads SNEGSKA (reference sequence). The CDR3 runs 15 residues. V trimming: 5 bases; J trimming: 0 bases; junction bases outside the gene matches: 5. The CDR3 spells CSAPKAGANTGELFF. CDR3 coding DNA: TGCAGTGCTCCAAAAGCGGGGGCGAACACCGGGGAGCTGTTTTTT.

Details on this clonotype: This may be a read error, as it is one base from a much larger clone. This rearrangement joins TRBV5-1 to TRBJ1-2; unclear D gene. Germline V gene lookup returns CDR1 SGHRS and CDR2 YFSETQ. This CDR3 is built from 14 residues. The CDR3 protein is CVSSSQGFAYGYTF. The DNA for the CDR3 is TGCGTCAGCAGCTCCCAAGGATTTGCGTATGGCTACACCTTC.

This clonotype came up a few times. The rearrangement joins TRBV6-1 to TRBJ2-3; 9 bases map to TRBD2. The J segment lost 2 bases and the V segment lost 0 bases, leaving 9 bases of the junction unmatched. Germline CDR1 MNHNS, CDR2 SASEGT. The CDR3 extends over 18 amino acids. CDR3 sequence reads: CASSEARASGVITDTQYF. The CDR3 nucleotides read TGTGCCAGCAGTGAAGCGAGGGCTAGCGGGGTTATCACAGATACGCAGTATTTT.

V is TRBV11-2 and J is TRBJ1-3; D remains unclear. CDR1 and CDR2 from the germline V gene are SGHAT and FQNNGV. V lost 3 bases and J 3 bases, leaving 0 bases between the germline ends. The CDR3 is 11 residues long. CDR3 nucleotides: TGTGCCAGCAGCTTTGGAAACACCATATATTTT. It yields the protein CASSFGNTIYF.

This rearrangement joins TRBV4-2 to TRBJ2-2; D gene ambiguous. The CDR3 extends over 15 amino acids. Germline loops: CDR1 LGHNA, CDR2 YNFKEQ. Between the trimmed V and J ends, which lost 0 bases and 7 bases, there was a span of 12 bases. The CDR3: CASSQDMVSSGELFF. The DNA for the CDR3 is TGTGCCAGCAGCCAAGATATGGTTTCGAGCGGGGAGCTGTTTTTT.

CDR3 nucleotides: TGTGCCAGCAGCCACGGACTAGATGGGGAGACCCAGTACTTC. It codes for CASSHGLDGETQYF. The gene calls are TRBV7-9 and TRBJ2-5; the match to TRBD2 covers 7 bases. With V trimmed by 5 bases and J by 5 bases, 8 bases remained unmatched. Germline assignment: CDR1 SEHNR and CDR2 FQNEAQ (reference sequence). The CDR3 covers 14 residues.

This clonotype occurred a few times. The chain recombines TRBV30 with TRBJ2-7; no definite D call. Germline loops: CDR1 GTSNPN, CDR2 SVGIG (reference sequence). This CDR3 has 11 amino acids. With 5 bases removed from V and 3 bases from J, the gap between germline ends came to 8 bases. The CDR3 nucleotides read TGTGCCTGGGGTGGGAACTACGAGCAGTACTTC. Protein sequence: CAWGGNYEQYF. The variable domain in full, with the rest retrieved from reference TRBV30 and TRBJ2-7, is SQTIHQWPATLVQPVGSPLSLECTVEGTSNPNLYWYRQAAGRGLQLLFYSVGIGQISSEVPQNLSASRPQDRQFILSSKKLLLSDSGFYLCAWGGNYEQYFGPGTRLTVT.

This chain joins TRBV6-6 and TRBJ2-5; 9 nucleotides agree with TRBD2. The CDR3 consists of 15 residues. Germline V lookup: CDR1 MNHNY, CDR2 SVGAGI (reference sequence). J was trimmed by 11 bases and V by 8 bases; bases with no gene match: 18. The CDR3 region is CASHLGGGAMNEQYF. The CDR3 nucleotides read TGTGCCAGCCACCTGGGCGGGGGGGCGATGAATGAGCAGTACTTC.

The sample holds many counts of this clonotype. A much bigger clone sits one base away, suggesting this may be a read error. V and J are TRBV19 and TRBJ2-7; D may correspond to TRBD1 or TRBD2 (6 bases each). Germline V gives CDR1 LNHDA, CDR2 SQIVND (reference sequence). V lost 6 bases, J lost 7 bases, and 22 bases lay in between. This CDR3 has 15 amino acids. CDR3 residues: CASRVEGGPSNEQYF. CDR3 nucleotides: TGTGCCAGTAGGGTCGAGGGGGGCCCCTCCAATGAGCAGTACTTC.